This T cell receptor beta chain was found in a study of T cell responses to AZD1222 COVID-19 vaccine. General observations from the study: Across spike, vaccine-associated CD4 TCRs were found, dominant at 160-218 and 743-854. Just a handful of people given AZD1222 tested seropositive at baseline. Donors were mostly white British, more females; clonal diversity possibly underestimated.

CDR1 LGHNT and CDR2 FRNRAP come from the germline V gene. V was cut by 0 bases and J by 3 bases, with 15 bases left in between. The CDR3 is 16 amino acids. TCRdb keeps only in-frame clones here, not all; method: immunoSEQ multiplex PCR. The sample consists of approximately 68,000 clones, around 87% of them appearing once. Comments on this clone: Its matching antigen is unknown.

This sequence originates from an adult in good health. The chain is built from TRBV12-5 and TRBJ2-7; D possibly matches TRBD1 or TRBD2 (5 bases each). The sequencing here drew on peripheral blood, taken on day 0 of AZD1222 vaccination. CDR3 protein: CASGLVLGQGVYEQYF. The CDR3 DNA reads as TGTGCTAGTGGTTTGGTTCTTGGGCAGGGAGTCTACGAGCAGTACTTC.